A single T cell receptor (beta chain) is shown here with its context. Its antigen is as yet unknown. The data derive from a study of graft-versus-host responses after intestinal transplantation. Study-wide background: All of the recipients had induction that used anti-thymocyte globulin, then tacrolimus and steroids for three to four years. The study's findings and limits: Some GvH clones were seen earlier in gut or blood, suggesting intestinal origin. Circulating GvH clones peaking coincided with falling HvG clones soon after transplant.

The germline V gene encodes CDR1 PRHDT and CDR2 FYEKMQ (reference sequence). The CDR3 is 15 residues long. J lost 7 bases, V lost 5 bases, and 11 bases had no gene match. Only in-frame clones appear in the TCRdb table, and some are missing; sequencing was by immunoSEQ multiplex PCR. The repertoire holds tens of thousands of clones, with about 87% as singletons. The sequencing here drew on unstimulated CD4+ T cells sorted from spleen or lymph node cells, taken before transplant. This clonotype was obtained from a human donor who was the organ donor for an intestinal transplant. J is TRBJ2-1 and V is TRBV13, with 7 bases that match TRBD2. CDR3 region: CASSPTGGPRNEQFF. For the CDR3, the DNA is TGTGCCAGCAGCCCAACGGGGGGTCCTAGGAATGAGCAGTTCTTC. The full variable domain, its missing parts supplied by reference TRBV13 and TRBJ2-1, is AAGVIQSPRHLIKEKRETATLKCYPIPRHDTVYWYQQGPGQDPQFLISFYEKMQSDKGSIPDRFSAQQFSDYHSELNMSSLELGDSALYFCASSPTGGPRNEQFFGPGTRLTVL.